This T cell receptor (beta chain) was sequenced during a study of blood T cell repertoires in COVID-19. Turning to the study itself: Samples came from the United States, Italy and Spain, spanning acute and convalescent COVID-19.

Authors' processing steps: Reference gene primer amplification yielded estimated nucleated cell counts. The assay was immunoSEQ multiplex PCR, and TCRdb's table has in-frame clones only and misses some. V and J calls and clone size come straight from that table; D and trimming were deduced from the DNA. The sample has 300,000 to 400,000 clones; over 90% are singletons. Individuals drawn from 24 US areas were roughly 18 to 89 years old. Participants were placed into cohorts based on the clinical history they reported. The CDR3 is 14 amino acids. V was pared by 4 bases and J by 7 bases, with 5 bases of the junction left unmatched. The germline gives CDR1 SGHRS, CDR2 YFSETQ.

The sequencing sample was made of PBMCs or T cells enriched from blood (not recorded which). The sequence was collected from a woman under 40 who had been exposed to COVID-19. The rearrangement links TRBV5-1 to TRBJ1-4; 9 bases line up with TRBD1. CDR3 in DNA: TGCGCCAGCAGCGGGGGGACAGGGAGTGAAAAACTGTTTTTT. This codes for CASSGGTGSEKLFF.